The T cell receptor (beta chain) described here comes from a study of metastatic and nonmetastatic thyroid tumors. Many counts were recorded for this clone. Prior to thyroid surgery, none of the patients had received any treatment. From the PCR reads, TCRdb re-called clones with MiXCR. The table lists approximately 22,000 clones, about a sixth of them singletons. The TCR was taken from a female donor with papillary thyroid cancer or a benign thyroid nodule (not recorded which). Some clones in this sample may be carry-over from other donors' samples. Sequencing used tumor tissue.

CDR3 loop: CSAGRGLTGSGNTIYF. The CDR3 nucleotides read TGCAGTGCTGGGAGGGGATTGACGGGCTCTGGAAACACCATATATTTT. This chain links TRBV20-1 with TRBJ1-3; possible D gene TRBD1, 5 bases. Trimming removed 5 bases from V and 0 bases from J, with 17 bases in between. This CDR3 has 16 residues. Germline CDR1 and CDR2: DFQATT and SNEGSKA (reference sequence).